One and the same sample provided the 29 T cell receptor beta chains below, sequenced in a study of blood T cell repertoires in COVID-19. Using immunoSEQ multiplex PCR, the repertoire was profiled, and TCRdb retains in-frame clones only, with some absent. The data show around 42,000 clones, almost 80% seen once. The sample consisted of peripheral blood. The origin of the receptors is a woman at least 80 years old with acute or convalescent COVID-19.

The chain links TRBV5-4 to TRBJ2-3, with D perhaps matching TRBD1 (6 bases). This CDR3 has 16 residues. Trimming removed 3 bases from V and 3 bases from J, with 17 bases in between. The germline V gene encodes CDR1 SGHNT and CDR2 YYREEE (reference sequence). The CDR3 DNA reads TGTGCCAGCAGCTCGGGATCGCTACAGGGTACAGATACGCAGTATTTT. Protein product: CASSSGSLQGTDTQYF.

This chain connects TRBV6-2 or TRBV6-3 to TRBJ2-3; 9 bases fit TRBD2. Germline values: CDR1 MNHEY, CDR2 SVGEGT. The CDR3 has 15 residues. The V segment lost 4 bases and the J segment 3 bases; nucleotides outside the gene matches: 5. In DNA form, the CDR3 reads TGTGCCAGCAGTTCCCCGACTAGCGGAACAGATACGCAGTATTTT. Protein: CASSSPTSGTDTQYF.

The chain uses TRBV6-5 and TRBJ2-7; TRBD1 is a possible D gene (6 bases). The CDR3 extends over 14 amino acids. Germline V lookup: CDR1 MNHEY, CDR2 SVGAGI. V dropped 6 bases and J dropped 3 bases, with 15 bases sitting between them. CDR3 DNA: TGTGCCAGCAGGTTAACAGGGACCCTCTACGAGCAGTACTTC. Translating gives CASRLTGTLYEQYF.

The V and J genes are TRBV30 and TRBJ2-3, with D hard to call. Deletions cut 8 bases from V and 1 base from J, with 10 bases between. CDR3 size: 12 residues. Germline CDR1 GTSNPN, CDR2 SVGIG (reference sequence). CDR3 sequence: CARSGGTDTQYF. CDR3 nucleotides: TGTGCCCGCTCGGGTGGCACAGATACGCAGTATTTT.

V is TRBV25-1 and J is TRBJ1-5; D possibly corresponds to TRBD1 (6 bases). The germline CDR1 and CDR2 sequences are MGHDK and SYGVNS. CDR3 size: 13 residues. V was shortened by 5 bases and J by 6 bases, with 11 bases between the two germline ends. The CDR3 protein is CASSQGGGQPQHF. CDR3 nucleotide sequence: TGTGCCAGCAGTCAAGGGGGTGGTCAGCCCCAGCATTTT.

The chain uses TRBV19 and TRBJ2-4; 7 bases are shared with TRBD2. This CDR3 spans 13 amino acids. J was trimmed by 8 bases and V by 1 base; bases with no gene match: 2. CDR1 LNHDA and CDR2 SQIVND come from the germline V gene (reference sequence). CDR3 in amino acids: CASSIAGGYIQYF. CDR3 nucleotides: TGTGCCAGTAGTATAGCGGGAGGTTACATTCAGTACTTC.

The J gene is TRBJ2-1, the V gene TRBV19, with 11 bases aligning to TRBD2. The CDR3 is made up of 13 amino acids. V was clipped by 9 bases and J by 8 bases; unmatched bases: 6. The germline V gene encodes CDR1 LNHDA and CDR2 SQIVND (reference sequence). CDR3 nucleotide sequence: TGTGCCAGCCGACTAGCGGGAATCTATGAGCAGTTCTTC. Amino acids: CASRLAGIYEQFF.

The chain recombines TRBV12-3 or TRBV12-4 with TRBJ1-1; D is perhaps TRBD1 (6 bases). Trimming stripped 6 bases from V and 8 bases from J, with 10 bases between. The CDR3 runs to 11 residues. The CDR3 DNA follows: TGTGCCAGCAGCCTAACAGGGGAAGCTTTCTTT. Translation: CASSLTGEAFF.

This clone was seen many times. This chain links TRBV30 with TRBJ1-6; tentatively, D is TRBD1 (6 bases). Looked up from germline, CDR1 is GTSNPN and CDR2 is SVGIG (reference sequence). V shed 2 bases and J shed 7 bases, with 15 bases lying between them. The length of the CDR3 is 15 residues. CDR3 region: CAWSISQGGNSPLHF. The CDR3 DNA follows: TGTGCCTGGAGTATTTCACAGGGTGGGAATTCACCCCTCCACTTT.

This chain links TRBV7-9 with TRBJ1-1, with D unresolved. This CDR3 spans 11 amino acids. Trimming left V 5 bases short and J 12 bases short, with 13 bases between. Germline V gene data show CDR1 as SEHNR and CDR2 as FQNEAQ (reference sequence). The CDR3 DNA sequence: TGTGCCAGCAGCCTTCCCGACACCTCTTTCTTT. It yields the protein CASSLPDTSFF.

This rearrangement joins TRBV5-4 to TRBJ2-1; D not certain. V lost 2 bases, J lost 1 base, and 7 bases lay in between. The CDR3 covers 14 residues. CDR1 SGHNT and CDR2 YYREEE come from the germline V gene (reference sequence). The CDR3: CASSFSESYNEQFF. The CDR3 bases are TGTGCCAGCAGCTTTTCGGAGTCCTACAATGAGCAGTTCTTC. Variable domain in full (rest from reference TRBV5-4 and TRBJ2-1): ETGVTQSPTHLIKTRGQQVTLRCSSQSGHNTVSWYQQALGQGPQFIFQYYREEENGRGNFPPRFSGLQFPNYSSELNVNALELDDSALYLCASSFSESYNEQFFGPGTRLTVL.

J is TRBJ2-1 and V is TRBV19; 8 bases match TRBD2. Germline lookup yields CDR1 LNHDA and CDR2 SQIVND (reference sequence). This CDR3 is 14 amino acids long. V lost 7 bases, J lost 6 bases, and 8 bases stayed unmatched. DNA for the CDR3: TGTGCCAGTACCCCTAGCGGGTTCTTCAATGAGCAGTTCTTC. This translates into CASTPSGFFNEQFF.

This clone came up a few times. The chain recombines TRBV5-1 with TRBJ2-1, with TRBD1 matching 7 bases. The CDR3 has 16 amino acids. V shed 4 bases and J 8 bases; nucleotides not matched to a gene: 15. Germline V lookup: CDR1 SGHRS, CDR2 YFSETQ. CDR3 in amino acids: CASSPEGGQVGDEQFF. As DNA, the CDR3 is TGCGCCAGCAGCCCCGAGGGCGGACAGGTCGGGGATGAGCAGTTCTTC. Supplemented by reference TRBV5-1 and TRBJ2-1, the full variable domain reads KAGVTQTPRYLIKTRGQQVTLSCSPISGHRSVSWYQQTPGQGLQFLFEYFSETQRNKGNFPGRFSGRQFSNSRSEMNVSTLELGDSALYLCASSPEGGQVGDEQFFGPGTRLTVL.

V usage is TRBV7-9 and J usage is TRBJ2-2; D call uncertain. CDR3 length: 15 amino acids. The germline CDR1 and CDR2 sequences are SEHNR and FQNEAQ (reference sequence). V lost 5 bases and J lost 3, with 13 bases in between. The CDR3 sequence: CASSVALLDTGELFF. The CDR3 nucleotides read TGTGCCAGCAGCGTCGCATTGTTAGACACCGGGGAGCTGTTTTTT.

The rearrangement uses TRBV6-2 or TRBV6-3 and TRBJ2-1, with 7 positions matching TRBD2. The CDR3 extends over 15 amino acids. The V and J ends lost 5 bases and 0 bases, in that order; junction bases with no gene match: 4. Germline CDR1 reads MNHEY; CDR2 reads SVGEGT. The CDR3 region is CASSRERGSYNEQFF. The DNA of the CDR3 is TGTGCCAGCAGTCGAGAGCGGGGCTCCTACAATGAGCAGTTCTTC.

The chain recombines TRBV14 with TRBJ2-7; 7 nucleotides align to TRBD1. The junction had 7 bases not matched to a gene; V was cut back by 6 bases and J by 2 bases. This CDR3 has 14 residues. Germline loops: CDR1 SGHDN, CDR2 FVKESK. The CDR3 bases are TGTGCCAGCAGGCCCACGGGACAGACCTACGAGCAGTACTTC. Protein: CASRPTGQTYEQYF.

This chain connects TRBV19 to TRBJ2-3; TRBD2 aligns across 7 bases. The J segment lost 0 bases and the V segment lost 6 bases, leaving 3 bases of the junction unmatched. Per germline, CDR1 LNHDA and CDR2 SQIVND (reference sequence). The CDR3 is 14 residues long. CDR3 bases: TGTGCCAGTAGAGAAGCGGGGAGCACAGATACGCAGTATTTT. It encodes CASREAGSTDTQYF.

The chain has TRBV19 and TRBJ2-7; a possible D gene is TRBD2 (5 bases). V was shortened by 4 bases and J by 4 bases, with 14 bases between the two germline ends. The CDR3 extends over 14 amino acids. Germline loops: CDR1 LNHDA, CDR2 SQIVND (reference sequence). CDR3 sequence reads: CASSKKVDLYEQYF. In nucleotides, the CDR3 is TGTGCCAGTAGTAAAAAAGTGGACTTATACGAGCAGTACTTC. The entire variable domain, with the rest obtained from reference TRBV19 and TRBJ2-7, is as follows: DGGITQSPKYLFRKEGQNVTLSCEQNLNHDAMYWYRQDPGQGLRLIYYSQIVNDFQKGDIAEGYSVSREKKESFPLTVTSAQKNPTAFYLCASSKKVDLYEQYFGPGTRLTVT.

In nucleotides, the CDR3 is TGTGCCTACGCACAGGGGCGCAACTATGGCTACACCTTC. This sequence encodes CAYAQGRNYGYTF. The rearrangement joins TRBV30 to TRBJ1-2, with 7 bases matching TRBD1. This CDR3 has 13 residues. Germline loops: CDR1 GTSNPN, CDR2 SVGIG (reference sequence). Trimming removed 7 bases from V and 2 bases from J; junction bases left unmatched: 7. Supplemented by reference TRBV30 and TRBJ1-2, the full variable domain reads SQTIHQWPATLVQPVGSPLSLECTVEGTSNPNLYWYRQAAGRGLQLLFYSVGIGQISSEVPQNLSASRPQDRQFILSSKKLLLSDSGFYLCAYAQGRNYGYTFGSGTRLTVV.

This sequence joins TRBV5-4 and TRBJ2-2; D not resolved. The CDR3 has 12 amino acids. Germline CDR1 SGHNT, CDR2 YYREEE (reference sequence). V lost 4 bases and J lost 8, with 9 bases in between. CDR3 sequence (DNA): TGTGCCAGCAGCCCACTGACTGGGGAGCTGTTTTTT. Amino acid sequence: CASSPLTGELFF. Together with reference TRBV5-4 and TRBJ2-2, the CDR3 gives the full variable domain: ETGVTQSPTHLIKTRGQQVTLRCSSQSGHNTVSWYQQALGQGPQFIFQYYREEENGRGNFPPRFSGLQFPNYSSELNVNALELDDSALYLCASSPLTGELFFGEGSRLTVL.

J is TRBJ2-2 and V is TRBV3-1 (or the pseudogene TRBV3-2); D not certain. V was trimmed by 2 bases and J by 4 bases, leaving 14 bases between them. The CDR3 length is 16 residues. Germline lookup yields CDR1 LGHDT and CDR2 YNNKEL (reference sequence). Here the CDR3 reads CASSQRGLSVTGELFF. CDR3 sequence (DNA): TGTGCCAGCAGCCAACGTGGTTTGAGCGTCACCGGGGAGCTGTTTTTT.

The chain has TRBV6-1 and TRBJ1-1, with D possibly TRBD1 on 6 matching bases. Germline CDR1 reads MNHNS; CDR2 reads SASEGT. V shed 1 base and J shed 4 bases, with 10 bases lying between them. There are 14 residues in the CDR3. CDR3 amino acids: CASSEEGQGTEAFF. CDR3 in DNA: TGTGCCAGCAGTGAAGAGGGACAAGGCACTGAAGCTTTCTTT.

The chain carries TRBV19 and TRBJ2-3, with a tentative D call TRBD2 (6 bases). This CDR3 spans 14 amino acids. The germline CDR1 and CDR2 sequences are LNHDA and SQIVND (reference sequence). Deletions cut 10 bases from V and 4 bases from J, with 18 bases between. The CDR3: CATKGLGGADTQYF. The CDR3 coding sequence is TGTGCCACTAAGGGACTCGGTGGCGCAGATACGCAGTATTTT.

The gene calls are TRBV5-8 and TRBJ2-1; 10 positions agree with TRBD2. Per the germline V gene, CDR1 is SGHTS and CDR2 is YDEGEE. The CDR3 is 19 amino acids. V gave up 0 bases and J gave up 3 bases; unmatched junction bases: 12. CDR3 coding DNA: TGTGCCAGCAGCTTGGCGCCCGTACTAGCGGGAAACATCTACAATGAGCAGTTCTTC. This codes for CASSLAPVLAGNIYNEQFF.

This clone occurred once. The V gene is TRBV6-5, the J gene TRBJ1-5, with TRBD1 matching over 7 bases. The CDR3 is 14 amino acids. Trimming cost V 7 bases and J 2 bases; bases outside gene matches: 5. The germline CDR1 and CDR2 sequences are MNHEY and SVGAGI. CDR3 DNA sequence: TGTGCCAGCACGGGGACAGCAGGCAATCAGCCCCAGCATTTT. It encodes CASTGTAGNQPQHF.

This chain uses TRBV7-2 with TRBJ2-1; TRBD1 matches at 8 bases. The CDR3 consists of 14 residues. The germline V gene has CDR1 SGHTA and CDR2 FQGNSA. Trimming removed 4 bases from V and 7 bases from J; junction bases left unmatched: 6. In DNA form, the CDR3 reads TGTGCCAGCAGCTCTGGACAGGGTCGTAATGAGCAGTTCTTC. This codes for CASSSGQGRNEQFF.

This chain uses TRBV27 with TRBJ1-5, with 7 positions matching TRBD1. With 6 bases clipped from V and 3 bases from J, the junction kept 5 bases outside the gene matches. Per the germline V gene, CDR1 is MNHEY and CDR2 is SMNVEV (reference sequence). CDR3 length: 14 residues. In nucleotides, the CDR3 is TGTGCCAGCAGACATCAGGGGGACAATCAGCCCCAGCATTTT. Its translation: CASRHQGDNQPQHF.

The rearrangement uses TRBV2 and TRBJ1-5; D is perhaps TRBD1 (5 bases). Germline CDR1 reads SNHLY; CDR2 reads FYNNEI. The V end was cut by 2 bases, the J end by 0 bases, with 8 bases between. The CDR3 has 15 amino acids. The CDR3 DNA is TGTGCCAGCAGTGAATCAGGGTTTAGCAATCAGCCCCAGCATTTT. It encodes CASSESGFSNQPQHF.

This rearrangement joins TRBV7-9 to TRBJ2-3; TRBD2 agrees at 9 bases. The CDR3 is 17 residues long. J lost 3 bases, V lost 5 bases, and 12 bases had no gene match. Per the germline V gene, CDR1 is SEHNR and CDR2 is FQNEAQ (reference sequence). CDR3 DNA: TGTGCCAGCAGCCTCGCTTTAAGTAGCGGGAGAACAGATACGCAGTATTTT. This translates into CASSLALSSGRTDTQYF.